This T cell receptor beta chain appears in the sequencing data of a study of blood T cell repertoires in COVID-19. Study information: Material from acute and convalescent COVID-19 was sourced from the United States, Italy and Spain. PBMCs, B-cell-depleted T cells, or T cells provided the cDNA or gDNA that made up the material.

Under the authors' procedure: Reference gene primer amplification gave estimated nucleated cell counts. The assay was immunoSEQ multiplex PCR, and TCRdb's table has in-frame clones only and misses some. D and trimming come from the DNA, and the V and J calls and clone size come from that table. The data show 50,000 to 70,000 clones, around 90% seen once. This clone has a handful of counts. V was clipped by 1 base and J by 2 bases; unmatched bases: 6. Germline CDR1 is SGHRS and CDR2 is YFSETQ. CDR3 length: 15 amino acids. This receptor was taken from a man between 60 and 70 years old with acute or convalescent COVID-19. The chain recombines TRBV5-1 with TRBJ2-7, with 7 bases fitting TRBD1. Sequencing was carried out using peripheral blood. CDR3 amino acids: CASSLSGTDTYEQYF. DNA of the CDR3: TGCGCCAGCAGCTTGTCTGGGACAGACACCTACGAGCAGTACTTC. The complete variable domain, with remaining parts taken from reference TRBV5-1 and TRBJ2-7, reads KAGVTQTPRYLIKTRGQQVTLSCSPISGHRSVSWYQQTPGQGLQFLFEYFSETQRNKGNFPGRFSGRQFSNSRSEMNVSTLELGDSALYLCASSLSGTDTYEQYFGPGTRLTVT.